Sequencing of this T cell receptor beta chain was carried out in a study of CD8 T cells in ankylosing spondylitis. Findings and limits, study-wide: Matched ankylosing spondylitis synovial fluid reportedly contained a significantly enriched population of disease-linked clones. Past studies reported some motif variants in reactive arthritis synovial fluid and blood. What seemed typical of ankylosing spondylitis blood was a TCR beta motif built from several highly homologous variants. Disease-associated clones were CD8+ and fairly uncommon in peripheral blood.

The ends lost 7 bases at V and 8 bases at J; junction bases unmatched: 16. The CDR3 is 16 residues long. Germline lookup yields CDR1 SEHNR and CDR2 FQNEAQ (reference sequence). It was by quantitative 5'-RACE with molecular barcodes that TCR beta libraries were made. TCRdb re-analysed the 5' RACE reads in MiXCR, keeping a single row per CDR3 protein. This sample yields under 950,000 distinct CDR3 sequences, of which under 20% are seen a single time; around 19% belongs to the top ten. Of note for this clonotype: Its antigen is still unknown.

The TCR comes from a male donor with ankylosing spondylitis. This sequence joins TRBV7-9 and TRBJ2-1, with 8 bases fitting TRBD2. Sequencing was performed on blood, either unsorted or a sorted T cell fraction (not recorded which). The CDR3 is CASIHSGTPRGHEQFF. The CDR3 nucleotides are TGTGCCAGCATACATAGCGGGACCCCAAGGGGCCATGAGCAGTTCTTC.